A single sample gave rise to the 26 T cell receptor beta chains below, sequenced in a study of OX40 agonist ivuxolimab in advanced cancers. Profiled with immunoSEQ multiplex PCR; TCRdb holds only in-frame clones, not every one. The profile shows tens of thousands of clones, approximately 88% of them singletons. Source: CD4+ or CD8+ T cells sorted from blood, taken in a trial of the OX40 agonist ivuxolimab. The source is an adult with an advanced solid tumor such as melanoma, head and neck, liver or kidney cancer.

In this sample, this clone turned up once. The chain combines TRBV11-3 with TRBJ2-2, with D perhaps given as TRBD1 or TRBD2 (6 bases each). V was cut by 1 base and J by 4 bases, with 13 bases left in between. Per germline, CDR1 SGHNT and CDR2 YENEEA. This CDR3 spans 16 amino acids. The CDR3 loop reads CASSLAPGAITGELFF. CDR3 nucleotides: TGTGCCAGCAGCTTAGCTCCGGGGGCAATCACCGGGGAGCTGTTTTTT.

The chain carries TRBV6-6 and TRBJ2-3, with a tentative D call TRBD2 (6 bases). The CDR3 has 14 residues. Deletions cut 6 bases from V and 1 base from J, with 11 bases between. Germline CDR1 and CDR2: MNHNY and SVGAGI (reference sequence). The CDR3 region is CASRTASGTDTQYF. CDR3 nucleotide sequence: TGTGCCAGCAGAACGGCTAGCGGCACAGATACGCAGTATTTT.

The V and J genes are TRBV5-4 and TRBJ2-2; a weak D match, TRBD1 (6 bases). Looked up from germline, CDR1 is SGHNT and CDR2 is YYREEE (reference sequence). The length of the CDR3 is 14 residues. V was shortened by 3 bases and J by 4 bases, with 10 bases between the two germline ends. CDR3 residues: CASSYREGTGELFF. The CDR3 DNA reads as TGTGCCAGCAGCTACAGGGAAGGCACCGGGGAGCTGTTTTTT. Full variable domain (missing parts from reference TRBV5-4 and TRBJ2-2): ETGVTQSPTHLIKTRGQQVTLRCSSQSGHNTVSWYQQALGQGPQFIFQYYREEENGRGNFPPRFSGLQFPNYSSELNVNALELDDSALYLCASSYREGTGELFFGEGSRLTVL.

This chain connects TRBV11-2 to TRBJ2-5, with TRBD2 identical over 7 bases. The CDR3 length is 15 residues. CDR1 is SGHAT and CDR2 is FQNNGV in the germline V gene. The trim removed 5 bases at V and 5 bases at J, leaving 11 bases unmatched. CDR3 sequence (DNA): TGTGCCAGCAGCCGAGTGGGCGGGGGAGTGGAGACCCAGTACTTC. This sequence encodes CASSRVGGGVETQYF.

The CDR3 region is CASSVGLAGAPSYEQYF. In nucleotides, the CDR3 is TGTGCCAGCAGCGTAGGACTAGCGGGAGCCCCCTCCTACGAGCAGTACTTC. The V call is TRBV9, the J call TRBJ2-7; 12 nucleotides agree with TRBD2. CDR3 length: 17 residues. Germline values: CDR1 SGDLS, CDR2 YYNGEE. The V and J ends lost 0 bases and 0 bases, in that order; junction bases with no gene match: 4. Full variable domain (rest looked up from reference TRBV9 and TRBJ2-7): DSGVTQTPKHLITATGQRVTLRCSPRSGDLSVYWYQQSLDQGLQFLIQYYNGEERAKGNILERFSAQQFPDLHSELNLSSLELGDSALYFCASSVGLAGAPSYEQYFGPGTRLTVT.

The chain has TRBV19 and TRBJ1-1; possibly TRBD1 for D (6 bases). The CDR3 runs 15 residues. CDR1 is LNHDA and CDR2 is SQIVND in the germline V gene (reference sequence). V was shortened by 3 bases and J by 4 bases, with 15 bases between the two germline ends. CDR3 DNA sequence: TGTGCCAGTAGTATTGGGGCGACAGGCAGCACTGAAGCTTTCTTT. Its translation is CASSIGATGSTEAFF. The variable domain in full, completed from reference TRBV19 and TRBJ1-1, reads DGGITQSPKYLFRKEGQNVTLSCEQNLNHDAMYWYRQDPGQGLRLIYYSQIVNDFQKGDIAEGYSVSREKKESFPLTVTSAQKNPTAFYLCASSIGATGSTEAFFGQGTRLTVV.

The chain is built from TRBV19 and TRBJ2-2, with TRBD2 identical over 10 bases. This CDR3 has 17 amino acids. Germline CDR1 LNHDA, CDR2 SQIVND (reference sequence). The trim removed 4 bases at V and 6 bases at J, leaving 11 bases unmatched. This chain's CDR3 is CASSSQRGGPGAGELFF. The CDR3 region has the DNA TGTGCCAGTAGTAGCCAGCGGGGGGGCCCGGGCGCCGGGGAGCTGTTTTTT.

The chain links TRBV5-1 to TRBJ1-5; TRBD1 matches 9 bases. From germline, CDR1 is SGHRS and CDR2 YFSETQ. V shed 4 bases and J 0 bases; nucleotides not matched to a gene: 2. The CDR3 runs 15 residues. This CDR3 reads CASSTGGYSNQPQHF. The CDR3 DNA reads TGCGCCAGCAGCACAGGGGGCTATAGCAATCAGCCCCAGCATTTT.

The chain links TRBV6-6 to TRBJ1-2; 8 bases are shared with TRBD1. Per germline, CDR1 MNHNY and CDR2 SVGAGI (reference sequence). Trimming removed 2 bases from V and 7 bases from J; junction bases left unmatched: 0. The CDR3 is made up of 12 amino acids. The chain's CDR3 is CASSYGQGGYTF. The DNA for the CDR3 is TGTGCCAGCAGTTACGGACAGGGTGGCTACACCTTC.

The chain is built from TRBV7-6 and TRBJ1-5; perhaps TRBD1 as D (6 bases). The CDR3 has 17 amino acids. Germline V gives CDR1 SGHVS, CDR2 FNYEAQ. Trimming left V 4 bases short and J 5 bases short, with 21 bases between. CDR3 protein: CASSSSQWGASYQPQHF. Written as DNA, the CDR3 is TGTGCCAGCAGCTCTAGCCAGTGGGGGGCCTCCTATCAGCCCCAGCATTTT. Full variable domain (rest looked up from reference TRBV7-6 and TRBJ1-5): GAGVSQSPRYKVTKRGQDVALRCDPISGHVSLYWYRQALGQGPEFLTYFNYEAQQDKSGLPNDRFSAERPEGSISTLTIQRTEQRDSAMYRCASSSSQWGASYQPQHFGDGTRLSIL.

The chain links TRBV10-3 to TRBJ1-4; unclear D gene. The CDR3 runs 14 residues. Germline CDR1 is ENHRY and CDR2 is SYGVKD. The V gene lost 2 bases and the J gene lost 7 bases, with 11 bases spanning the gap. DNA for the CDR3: TGTGCCATCAGTGAGACGGTCGGAATTGAAAAACTGTTTTTT. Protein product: CAISETVGIEKLFF.

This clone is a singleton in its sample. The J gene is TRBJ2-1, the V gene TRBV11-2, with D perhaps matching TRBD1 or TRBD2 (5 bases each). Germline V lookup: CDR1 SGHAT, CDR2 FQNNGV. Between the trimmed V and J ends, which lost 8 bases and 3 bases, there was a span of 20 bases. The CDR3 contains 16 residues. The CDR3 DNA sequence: TGTGCCAGCTCCTTAAGCCTCGGGGCGGGCTACAATGAGCAGTTCTTC. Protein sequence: CASSLSLGAGYNEQFF.

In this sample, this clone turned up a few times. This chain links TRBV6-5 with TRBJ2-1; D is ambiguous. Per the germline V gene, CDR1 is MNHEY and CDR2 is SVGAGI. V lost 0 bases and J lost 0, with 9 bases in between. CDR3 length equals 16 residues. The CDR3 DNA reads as TGTGCCAGCAGTTACTCTGGGGATAGCTCCTACAATGAGCAGTTCTTC. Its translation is CASSYSGDSSYNEQFF.

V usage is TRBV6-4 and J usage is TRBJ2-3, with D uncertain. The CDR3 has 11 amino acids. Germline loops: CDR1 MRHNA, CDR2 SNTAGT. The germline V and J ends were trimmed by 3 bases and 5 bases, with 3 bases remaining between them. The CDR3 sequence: CASSDQDTQYF. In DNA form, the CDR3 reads TGTGCCAGCAGTGATCAAGATACGCAGTATTTT.

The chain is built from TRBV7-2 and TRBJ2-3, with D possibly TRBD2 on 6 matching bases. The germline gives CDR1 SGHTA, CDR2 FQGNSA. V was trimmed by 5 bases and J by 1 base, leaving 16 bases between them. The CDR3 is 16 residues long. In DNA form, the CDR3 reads TGTGCCAGCAGCCAAACGTTAGCGGCCCGCACAGATACGCAGTATTTT. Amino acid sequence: CASSQTLAARTDTQYF.

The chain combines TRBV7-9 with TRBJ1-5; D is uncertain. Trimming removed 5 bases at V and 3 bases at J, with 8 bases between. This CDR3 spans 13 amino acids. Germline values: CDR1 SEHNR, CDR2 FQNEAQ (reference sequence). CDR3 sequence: CASSQQNNQPQHF. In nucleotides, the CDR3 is TGTGCCAGCAGCCAACAGAACAATCAGCCCCAGCATTTT.

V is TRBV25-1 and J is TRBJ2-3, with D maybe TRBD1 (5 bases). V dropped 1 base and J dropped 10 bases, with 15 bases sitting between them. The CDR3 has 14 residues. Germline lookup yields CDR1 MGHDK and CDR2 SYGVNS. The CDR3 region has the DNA TGTGCCAGCAGTGAATCGATGGCAGGGTCGGCGCAGTATTTT. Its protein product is CASSESMAGSAQYF.

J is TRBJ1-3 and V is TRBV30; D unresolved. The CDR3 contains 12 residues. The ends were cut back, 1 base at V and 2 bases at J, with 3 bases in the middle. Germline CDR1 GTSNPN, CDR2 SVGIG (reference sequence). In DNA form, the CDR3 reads TGTGCCTGGAGTGGGACTGGAAACACCATATATTTT. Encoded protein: CAWSGTGNTIYF.

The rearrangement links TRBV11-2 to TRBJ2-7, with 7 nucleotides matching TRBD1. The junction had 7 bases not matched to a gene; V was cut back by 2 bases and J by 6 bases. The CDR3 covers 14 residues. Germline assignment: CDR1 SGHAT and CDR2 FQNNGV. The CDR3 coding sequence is TGTGCCAGCAGCTTATCCCAGGGGGTAGGCGAGCAGTACTTC. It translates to CASSLSQGVGEQYF.

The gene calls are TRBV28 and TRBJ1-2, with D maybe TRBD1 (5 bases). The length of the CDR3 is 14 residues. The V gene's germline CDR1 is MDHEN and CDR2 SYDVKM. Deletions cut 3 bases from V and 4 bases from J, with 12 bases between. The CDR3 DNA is TGTGCCAGCAGTTTTATGGGGCCCGGCTATGGCTACACCTTC. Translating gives CASSFMGPGYGYTF.

As DNA, the CDR3 is TGCGCCAGCAGCCTGTGGACAGGGAACTTCGGGAACACTGAAGCTTTCTTT. Residues: CASSLWTGNFGNTEAFF. V usage is TRBV5-1 and J usage is TRBJ1-1; 8 positions agree with TRBD1. There are 17 residues in the CDR3. Trimming removed 4 bases from V and 1 base from J; junction bases left unmatched: 12. In germline, CDR1 is SGHRS, CDR2 YFSETQ.

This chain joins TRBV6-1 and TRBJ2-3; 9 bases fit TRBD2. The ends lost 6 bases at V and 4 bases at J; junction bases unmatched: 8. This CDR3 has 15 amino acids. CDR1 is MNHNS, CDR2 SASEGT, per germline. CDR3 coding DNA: TGTGCCAGCAGCCCGTCAGCGGGAGGTGCAGATACGCAGTATTTT. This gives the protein CASSPSAGGADTQYF.

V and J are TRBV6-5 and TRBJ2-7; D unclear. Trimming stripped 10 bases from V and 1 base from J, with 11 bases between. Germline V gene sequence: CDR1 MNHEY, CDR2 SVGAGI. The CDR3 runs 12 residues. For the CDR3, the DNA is TGTGCCACCACCGTGACGTCCTACGAGCAGTACTTC. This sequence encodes CATTVTSYEQYF.

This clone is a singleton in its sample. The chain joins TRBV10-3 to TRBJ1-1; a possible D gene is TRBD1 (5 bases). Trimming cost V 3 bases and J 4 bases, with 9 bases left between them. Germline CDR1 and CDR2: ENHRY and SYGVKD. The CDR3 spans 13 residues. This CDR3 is CAISDREGTEAFF. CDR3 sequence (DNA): TGTGCCATCAGTGACAGGGAGGGCACTGAAGCTTTCTTT.

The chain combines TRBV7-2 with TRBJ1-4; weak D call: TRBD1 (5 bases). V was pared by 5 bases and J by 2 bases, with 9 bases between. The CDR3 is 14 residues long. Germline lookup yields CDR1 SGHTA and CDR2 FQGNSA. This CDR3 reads CASSQGDTNEKLFF. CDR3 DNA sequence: TGTGCCAGCAGCCAAGGGGATACTAATGAAAAACTGTTTTTT.

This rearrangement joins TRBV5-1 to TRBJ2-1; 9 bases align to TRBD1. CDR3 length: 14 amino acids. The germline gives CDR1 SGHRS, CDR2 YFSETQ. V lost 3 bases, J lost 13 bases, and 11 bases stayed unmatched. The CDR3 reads CASSSGQGWVGQFF. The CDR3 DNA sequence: TGCGCCAGCAGCTCGGGACAGGGCTGGGTCGGACAGTTCTTC.